This entry lists 32 T cell receptor beta chains sequenced from one sample in a study of T cells in Graves' hyperthyroidism and ophthalmopathy. What was amplified from RNA transcripts were TCR beta CDR3 regions. Carried out on the TCR CDR3, a first-round RT-PCR used the HTBI primer set. TCRdb itself ran the multiplex PCR reads through MiXCR, one entry per CDR3 protein. The repertoire holds hundreds of thousands of distinct CDR3 sequences, with around 16% as singletons. The sequenced sample consisted of blood. Receptors were obtained from a woman under 30 with Graves' hyperthyroidism.

This clonotype showed up just a few times. The genes are TRBV4-1 and TRBJ2-5, with a weak D call TRBD2 (5 bases). Trimming removed 1 base from V and 7 bases from J, with 16 bases in between. Looked up from germline, CDR1 is MGHRA and CDR2 is YSYEKL. This CDR3 has 15 residues. The CDR3 region has the DNA TGCGCCAGCAGCCAAGTTGGAGCTGGAAGCGGGACCCAGTACTTC. This translates into CASSQVGAGSGTQYF.

Ten or more counts support this clonotype. A much larger clone is a single base away; this may be a read error. The genes are TRBV6-1 and TRBJ2-3; D not resolved. The V end was cut by 5 bases, the J end by 3 bases, with 3 bases between. The germline gives CDR1 MNHNS, CDR2 SASEGT. This CDR3 has 11 residues. The CDR3 nucleotides are TGTGCCAGCAGTCAAACAGATACGCAGTATTTT. Amino acid sequence: CASSQTDTQYF.

This clonotype was seen many times. The chain recombines TRBV3-1 with TRBJ1-1; a possible D gene is TRBD1 (5 bases). This CDR3 is built from 14 residues. CDR1 and CDR2 from the germline V gene are LGHDT and YNNKEL (reference sequence). Trimming cost V 4 bases and J 5 bases, with 14 bases left between them. Written as DNA, the CDR3 is TGTGCCAGCAGCCGGGGAAGGGGAGGGACTGAAGCTTTCTTT. It encodes CASSRGRGGTEAFF.

This clonotype was found a few times. The V gene is TRBV7-9, the J gene TRBJ1-2, with 7 bases fitting TRBD1. V was pared by 4 bases and J by 6 bases, with 11 bases of the junction left unmatched. The CDR3 is 15 amino acids. Germline V gene sequence: CDR1 SEHNR, CDR2 FQNEAQ (reference sequence). The CDR3 nucleotides are TGTGCCAGCAGCTCCGGGAAGACAGGGTCTAATGGCTACACCTTC. Protein: CASSSGKTGSNGYTF.

V and J are TRBV4-1 and TRBJ1-6; 7 bases map to TRBD1. The CDR3 is 17 amino acids. The germline gives CDR1 MGHRA, CDR2 YSYEKL. Germline trimming cut 5 bases from V and 5 bases from J; bases unmatched to any gene: 12. The CDR3 nucleotides read TGCGCCAGCAGCTGGGGGGTCGGGACAGACAATAATTCACCCCTCCACTTT. It is translated as CASSWGVGTDNNSPLHF.

The chain has TRBV18 and TRBJ1-1; D unresolved. V lost 2 bases, J lost 0 bases, and 4 bases lay in between. This CDR3 spans 13 amino acids. CDR1 and CDR2 from the germline V gene are KGHSH and LQKENI. This CDR3 reads CASSPDMNTEAFF. CDR3 DNA: TGTGCCAGCTCACCAGACATGAACACTGAAGCTTTCTTT.

This clonotype showed up just a few times. This may be a read error: a much more frequent sequence differs by one nucleotide. V gene TRBV11-2 combines with J gene TRBJ1-1; D is undetermined. Trimming left V 3 bases short and J 8 bases short, with 10 bases between. This CDR3 contains 12 residues. CDR1 and CDR2 (germline): SGHAT, FQNNGV. The CDR3 here is CASSLRTVEAFF. The CDR3 bases are TGTGCCAGCAGCTTGCGGACGGTAGAAGCTTTCTTT.

This clonotype was seen at least ten times. V usage is TRBV7-9 and J usage is TRBJ1-2; unclear D gene. V lost 5 bases to trimming and J lost 8 bases, with 15 bases between them. Looked up from germline, CDR1 is SEHNR and CDR2 is FQNEAQ (reference sequence). CDR3 length: 13 amino acids. The CDR3 sequence is CASSRREGGGYTF. DNA for the CDR3: TGTGCCAGCAGCCGGCGGGAGGGAGGAGGCTACACCTTC.

V usage is TRBV20-1 and J usage is TRBJ2-1; 9 positions match TRBD2. Germline trimming cut 2 bases from V and 7 bases from J; bases unmatched to any gene: 9. CDR3 length equals 15 residues. Germline CDR1 and CDR2: DFQATT and SNEGSKA (reference sequence). The CDR3, as DNA: TGCAGTGCTAGATCAGGGACTAGCTCGGGAAATGAGCAGTTCTTC. It specifies CSARSGTSSGNEQFF.

This clonotype turned up a few times. The chain joins TRBV7-9 to TRBJ2-1, with no clear D. The CDR3 is made up of 15 amino acids. V gave up 5 bases and J gave up 4 bases, with 15 bases separating them. The germline V gene has CDR1 SEHNR and CDR2 FQNEAQ (reference sequence). CDR3 amino acids: CASSPHDFQYNEQFF. In DNA, the CDR3 is TGTGCCAGCAGCCCCCACGACTTCCAATACAATGAGCAGTTCTTC.

This clonotype has a count of ten or more. This chain uses TRBV2 with TRBJ2-3, with 13 bases that match TRBD2. The trim removed 4 bases at V and 0 bases at J, leaving 1 base unmatched. CDR3 length: 16 amino acids. CDR1 and CDR2 from the germline V gene are SNHLY and FYNNEI. CDR3 DNA: TGTGCCAGCAGTGGACTAGCGGGGGGTAGCACAGATACGCAGTATTTT. It is translated as CASSGLAGGSTDTQYF.

A few counts support this clonotype. CDR3 in amino acids: CASSPRGTGGYEQYF. Written as DNA, the CDR3 is TGTGCCAGCAGCCCGCGGGGTACTGGCGGGTACGAGCAGTACTTC. The chain links TRBV7-9 to TRBJ2-7; a possible D gene is TRBD2 (6 bases). The germline V gene has CDR1 SEHNR and CDR2 FQNEAQ (reference sequence). V was cut by 5 bases and J by 4 bases, with 18 bases left in between. This CDR3 region has 15 residues.

The chain employs TRBV7-9 and TRBJ2-7, with D possibly called TRBD1 or TRBD2 (5 bases each). This CDR3 region has 19 residues. CDR1 is SEHNR, CDR2 FQNEAQ, per germline (reference sequence). With 1 base removed from V and 6 bases from J, the gap between germline ends came to 28 bases. CDR3 in DNA: TGTGCCAGCAGCTTAGAGATGCGCCTCGGGGCATCCCCCCTCAGCGAGCAGTACTTC. This encodes CASSLEMRLGASPLSEQYF.

This clonotype was observed many times. The chain employs TRBV27 and TRBJ2-7; 7 bases agree with TRBD1. The CDR3 contains 14 residues. The ends lost 3 bases at V and 6 bases at J; junction bases unmatched: 8. Germline loops: CDR1 MNHEY, CDR2 SMNVEV (reference sequence). The CDR3 sequence: CASSFGTARLEQYF. CDR3 coding DNA: TGTGCCAGCAGTTTCGGGACAGCCCGGCTCGAGCAGTACTTC.

This clonotype was recorded many times. CDR3 in DNA: TGTGCCAGCAGCTTAGCCAACCTCCAAGAGACCCAGTACTTC. Residues: CASSLANLQETQYF. This chain connects TRBV11-2 to TRBJ2-5; D unresolved. The germline V gene encodes CDR1 SGHAT and CDR2 FQNNGV. With 1 base removed from V and 1 base from J, the gap between germline ends came to 7 bases. The CDR3 contains 14 residues.

The J gene is TRBJ2-1, the V gene TRBV7-6; possible D gene TRBD2, 6 bases. V lost 5 bases, J lost 9 bases, and 23 bases lay in between. There are 16 residues in the CDR3. Germline V gives CDR1 SGHVS, CDR2 FNYEAQ. The DNA for the CDR3 is TGTGCCAGCAGCCCTTGGCTTAAGGAGGGAGGCTTTGAGCAGTTCTTC. It is translated as CASSPWLKEGGFEQFF.

This clonotype showed up many times. The V gene is TRBV14, the J gene TRBJ2-5; 7 bases map to TRBD1. With V trimmed by 4 bases and J by 5 bases, 10 bases remained unmatched. The CDR3 extends over 15 amino acids. Germline V gene data show CDR1 as SGHDN and CDR2 as FVKESK. The CDR3 spells CASSRFQTGSETQYF. CDR3 DNA sequence: TGTGCCAGCAGCCGATTCCAGACAGGGTCGGAGACCCAGTACTTC.

This clonotype was counted only a few times. The rearrangement links TRBV5-1 to TRBJ2-4; 8 bases align to TRBD1. CDR1 is SGHRS and CDR2 is YFSETQ in the germline V gene. The J segment lost 2 bases and the V segment lost 3 bases, leaving 10 bases of the junction unmatched. The CDR3 length is 17 residues. CDR3 sequence (DNA): TGCGCCAGCAGCTGGTCAGGGGGCTTGAAAACCAAAAACATTCAGTACTTC. Encoded protein: CASSWSGGLKTKNIQYF.

This clonotype was seen many times. The rearrangement links TRBV12-3 or TRBV12-4 to TRBJ2-7; TRBD1 matches 10 bases. The V segment lost 5 bases and the J segment 6 bases; nucleotides outside the gene matches: 13. The CDR3 length is 16 residues. CDR3 sequence reads: CASSPMGRTGGVEQYF. The CDR3 DNA reads as TGTGCCAGCAGTCCTATGGGGAGGACAGGGGGGGTCGAGCAGTACTTC.

This clonotype was observed many times. V is TRBV12-3 or TRBV12-4 and J is TRBJ2-1; 11 nucleotides line up with TRBD2. The CDR3 is 16 amino acids. With 2 bases clipped from V and 7 bases from J, the junction kept 7 bases outside the gene matches. CDR3 residues: CASSLFKRLAGNEQFF. CDR3 bases: TGTGCCAGCAGTTTATTTAAGAGACTAGCGGGGAATGAGCAGTTCTTC.

This clonotype was observed many times. CDR3 residues: CASSTYTFSSGNTIYF. The CDR3 coding sequence is TGTGCCAGCAGTACCTACACATTTAGCTCTGGAAACACCATATATTTT. V gene TRBV12-3 or TRBV12-4 combines with J gene TRBJ1-3; D call uncertain. V lost 5 bases, J lost 0 bases, and 14 bases lay in between. The CDR3 length is 16 residues.

This clonotype was observed many times. This rearrangement joins TRBV13 to TRBJ2-5; no firm D call. This CDR3 has 13 residues. Trimming took 1 base from V and 3 from J, leaving 6 bases between them. Germline CDR1 is PRHDT and CDR2 is FYEKMQ (reference sequence). The CDR3 is CASSLVGEETQYF. CDR3 sequence (DNA): TGTGCCAGCAGCTTAGTAGGTGAAGAGACCCAGTACTTC.

DNA for the CDR3: TGCAGTGCTAGATCCGGGACAGGAGCCTACGAGCAGTACTTC. Protein product: CSARSGTGAYEQYF. The chain has TRBV20-1 and TRBJ2-7; 8 nucleotides line up with TRBD1. J lost 2 bases, V lost 2 bases, and 5 bases had no gene match. CDR3 size: 14 residues. Germline values: CDR1 DFQATT, CDR2 SNEGSKA (reference sequence).

The table lists this clonotype with many counts. The chain uses TRBV20-1 and TRBJ2-7; the D gene is possibly TRBD1 (6 bases). This CDR3 spans 14 amino acids. Germline CDR1 DFQATT, CDR2 SNEGSKA (reference sequence). Trimming took off 3 bases at V and 0 bases at J, with 12 bases between the two ends. For the CDR3, the DNA is TGCAGTGCTAGTAAGCAGGGGAGCTCCTACGAGCAGTACTTC. This sequence encodes CSASKQGSSYEQYF.

This clonotype was picked up many times. The chain carries TRBV20-1 and TRBJ2-5, with TRBD2 identical over 8 bases. The CDR3 totals 13 residues. V dropped 3 bases and J dropped 4; count of bases not matched to a gene: 4. From germline, CDR1 is DFQATT and CDR2 SNEGSKA (reference sequence). The CDR3 is CSARGLVVETQYF. As DNA, the CDR3 is TGCAGTGCTAGGGGACTAGTGGTAGAGACCCAGTACTTC.

The chain carries TRBV7-9 and TRBJ1-1; TRBD1 matches at 10 bases. Germline values: CDR1 SEHNR, CDR2 FQNEAQ (reference sequence). The CDR3 loop spans 16 amino acids. After removal of 5 bases from V and 4 bases from J, the junction contained 10 bases not matched to a gene. CDR3: CASSSWDRGPTTEAFF. The CDR3 DNA reads as TGTGCCAGCAGCAGTTGGGACAGGGGTCCAACCACTGAAGCTTTCTTT.

This clonotype was observed a handful of times. The rearrangement joins TRBV12-5 to TRBJ2-7; D might be TRBD2 (5 bases). The CDR3 totals 13 residues. V lost 7 bases and J 3 bases, leaving 13 bases between the germline ends. From germline, CDR1 is LGHNT and CDR2 FRNRAP. Here the CDR3 DNA reads TGTGCTAGTGCCCCCTCGGGGTACTACGAGCAGTACTTC. It specifies CASAPSGYYEQYF.

This clonotype has just a few counts. This sequence joins TRBV3-1 and TRBJ2-6; D unclear. CDR3 length: 15 amino acids. V lost 4 bases and J lost 0, with 7 bases in between. Germline V gives CDR1 LGHDT, CDR2 YNNKEL (reference sequence). For the CDR3, the DNA is TGTGCCAGCAGCCCAGTCCGCTCTGGGGCCAACGTCCTGACTTTC. This gives the protein CASSPVRSGANVLTF.

The V gene is TRBV7-9, the J gene TRBJ2-5; D not resolved. Trimming removed 3 bases at V and 2 bases at J, with 16 bases between. The CDR3 runs 16 residues. Germline V CDR1 and CDR2: SEHNR, FQNEAQ (reference sequence). The CDR3 reads CASSLGILVQQETQYF. DNA of the CDR3: TGTGCCAGCAGCTTGGGGATTTTAGTCCAGCAAGAGACCCAGTACTTC. Full variable domain (missing parts from reference TRBV7-9 and TRBJ2-5): DTGVSQNPRHKITKRGQNVTFRCDPISEHNRLYWYRQTLGQGPEFLTYFQNEAQLEKSRLLSDRFSAERPKGSFSTLEIQRTEQGDSAMYLCASSLGILVQQETQYFGPGTRLLVL.

Many counts were recorded for this clonotype. The rearrangement joins TRBV30 to TRBJ1-2, with TRBD1 matching over 9 bases. Germline lookup yields CDR1 GTSNPN and CDR2 SVGIG (reference sequence). The CDR3 runs 15 residues. Trimming removed 1 base from V and 8 bases from J; junction bases left unmatched: 11. The CDR3 region has the DNA TGTGCCTGGAGTGGATCGGGACAGGGTGCGAAAGGCTACACCTTC. Its protein is CAWSGSGQGAKGYTF. Looking up the rest from reference TRBV30 and TRBJ1-2 gives the full variable domain: SQTIHQWPATLVQPVGSPLSLECTVEGTSNPNLYWYRQAAGRGLQLLFYSVGIGQISSEVPQNLSASRPQDRQFILSSKKLLLSDSGFYLCAWSGSGQGAKGYTFGSGTRLTVV.

This clonotype showed up many times. The chain joins TRBV5-1 to TRBJ2-3, with D hard to call. CDR1 SGHRS and CDR2 YFSETQ come from the germline V gene. The CDR3 loop spans 13 amino acids. The ends were cut back, 2 bases at V and 5 bases at J, with 9 bases in the middle. The CDR3 loop reads CASSFEAKDTQYF. For the CDR3, the DNA is TGCGCCAGCAGCTTCGAAGCCAAAGATACGCAGTATTTT.

This clonotype was counted at least ten times. The rearrangement links TRBV12-3 or TRBV12-4 to TRBJ2-3; unclear D gene. The CDR3 covers 15 residues. V was trimmed by 0 bases and J by 0 bases, leaving 7 bases between them. This CDR3 is CASSLAVVSTDTQYF. The CDR3 nucleotides read TGTGCCAGCAGTTTAGCCGTGGTTAGCACAGATACGCAGTATTTT.